Described below is a single T cell receptor (beta chain) sequence and its context. It has no known antigen specificity. The input lacks base qualities; no much larger clone sits a single base away. Healthy HIV-negative adults with no recently reported acute infections or vaccinations were included as donors. Only Caucasian adults living in Nashville, Tennessee, USA were represented among the donors. For unsorted samples, 100 million or so PBMCs were counted, and genomic DNA was extracted using the QIAamp DNA Blood Mini kit. After blood collection by leukapheresis, PBMCs were isolated using Ficoll-Histopaque density gradient centrifugation and then cryopreserved in the vapor phase of liquid nitrogen. The data were taken from a study of shared clonotypes between healthy human individuals (dated by TCRdb to the early 2020s). Regarding the complete study: The cohort comprised a couple of women and three men aged 18 to 49 years. The study deeply sequenced blood TCR repertoires of about 5 healthy adults to estimate repertoire size and the extent of clonotype sharing between individuals. Between about 0.94 and 8.9 billion PBMCs per donor were obtained by leukapheresis. Libraries were prepared and TCR repertoires were sequenced by different laboratories using diverse techniques, in order to increase sequencing depth and limit assay-specific biases.

Results and caveats for the whole study, not just this receptor: Sampling was limited to blood, and TCR repertoires in tissue likely differ from TCR repertoires in blood. Pairwise subsampling indicated that sequencing depth was expected to affect the degree of clonotype sharing among donors. Because the study included only a small number of donors, the genetic and exposure-history diversity represented was limited.

The CDR3, cysteine through phenylalanine, is 13 amino acids long. Only the CDR3 part of the read is kept: 39 bases, read in frame from the first base. V is reduced by 4 bases and J by 4 bases, leaving a spacing of 9 bases between them. Via the germline V gene, CDR1 is SGHRS and CDR2 YFSETQ. TCR CDR3 regions were amplified from genomic DNA by multiplex PCR using the deep immunoSEQ assay. Extracted genomic DNA from each cell subset was spread evenly across all wells of several immunoSEQ 96-well plates, with each plate serving as a replicate. For unsorted PBMC, roughly 270 ng genomic DNA, equal to 25,000 to 35,000 T cell genomes, was loaded into each replicate PCR. Genomic DNA from unsorted PBMC was sequenced over ten immunoSEQ deep assay plates. The purified libraries were quantified using a Qubit 3.0 fluorometer, sized with a Bioanalyzer 2100, and then quantified again using the KAPA Library Quantification kit. Every immunoSEQ 96-well plate was sequenced on a separate single-read 150-cycle Illumina NextSeq 550 flow cell. The study's own analysis went as follows. Because the immunoSEQ output included only junctional sequences and no quality scores, the filtering could not be the same as the filtering used for full-length reads. Sequences were annotated with PyIR, a Python wrapper for IgBLAST v1.9, using IMGT germline references to assign V/J genes and CDR3. Reads with weak V/J assignments (E-value above 1e-6), missing CDR3, stop codons, out-of-frame junctions, or ambiguous translated residues were removed. V3J clonotypes were defined as sequences sharing the same inferred V gene, J gene, and CDR3 amino acid sequence. Percentage overlap between repertoires was computed as shared unique clonotypes divided by the size of the smaller repertoire. Richness of each repertoire was evaluated using RTK rarefaction, the Chao1 estimator, and Recon v2.1 estimates of unobserved clonotypes. As stored in TCRdb, this immuneACCESS dataset retains in-frame rearrangements with V and J assigned. A fraction of the clones does not appear; measured against another copy, unresolved V genes explain less than half of the discrepancy, and the remainder lacks a known reason. V and J calls and clone size are those listed in that table; D and trimming were worked out from the DNA. The sample records roughly 95,000 clones, around half of which are singletons. The ten largest clones represent less than 15% of the sample.

This TCR was recovered from a woman in her forties in good health. Some clones in this sample may be carry-over from other donors' samples. The sequence joins TRBV5-1 to TRBJ1-3; the D gene is not confidently resolved. Sample: PBMCs. The CDR3 protein is CASSPREGNTIYF. DNA sequence: TGCGCCAGCAGCCCGAGGGAGGGAAACACCATATATTTT.